The next 27 T cell receptor beta chains were all read from a single sample in a study of cytomegalovirus exposure and HLA in healthy donors. The study ran its PCR with 60 Vbeta and 13 Jbeta primers. The assay was immunoSEQ multiplex PCR, and TCRdb's table has in-frame clones only and misses some. The sample includes 50,000 to 70,000 clones, 65% to 80% seen only once; the top ten take roughly 36%. The sample consisted of PBMCs. These receptors came from a man aged 40-50 years in good health and CMV-seropositive.

CDR3 nucleotides: TGTGCCAGCAGCTCACAGACGACAGGGGGCGACCTCCACTTT. It translates to CASSSQTTGGDLHF. The chain combines TRBV9 with TRBJ1-6; 10 nucleotides line up with TRBD1. The ends lost 4 bases at V and 15 bases at J; junction bases unmatched: 10. Germline V lookup: CDR1 SGDLS, CDR2 YYNGEE. The CDR3 is 14 amino acids. The variable domain in full, with the rest retrieved from reference TRBV9 and TRBJ1-6, is DSGVTQTPKHLITATGQRVTLRCSPRSGDLSVYWYQQSLDQGLQFLIQYYNGEERAKGNILERFSAQQFPDLHSELNLSSLELGDSALYFCASSSQTTGGDLHFGNGTRLTVT.

This clone was detected only a few times. This rearrangement joins TRBV19 to TRBJ2-2; D gene unclear. V shed 3 bases and J shed 4 bases, with 6 bases lying between them. Per germline, CDR1 LNHDA and CDR2 SQIVND (reference sequence). CDR3 length: 13 residues. The CDR3 sequence: CASSITVTGELFF. The CDR3 nucleotides are TGTGCCAGTAGTATTACAGTCACCGGGGAGCTGTTTTTT. Filled out from reference TRBV19 and TRBJ2-2, the complete variable domain reads DGGITQSPKYLFRKEGQNVTLSCEQNLNHDAMYWYRQDPGQGLRLIYYSQIVNDFQKGDIAEGYSVSREKKESFPLTVTSAQKNPTAFYLCASSITVTGELFFGEGSRLTVL.

The chain employs TRBV7-3 and TRBJ1-3; D remains unclear. Looked up from germline, CDR1 is SGHTA and CDR2 is FQGTGA. Trimming took 5 bases from V and 3 from J, leaving 17 bases between them. This CDR3 has 16 residues. The CDR3 coding sequence is TGTGCCAGCAGCCCGAGTGCTAGGTCCGGTGGAAACACCATATATTTT. This translates into CASSPSARSGGNTIYF. Together with reference TRBV7-3 and TRBJ1-3, the CDR3 gives the full variable domain: GAGVSQTPSNKVTEKGKYVELRCDPISGHTALYWYRQSLGQGPEFLIYFQGTGAADDSGLPNDRFFAVRPEGSVSTLKIQRTERGDSAVYLCASSPSARSGGNTIYFGEGSWLTVV.

In its sample, this clone was seen a few times. This rearrangement joins TRBV30 to TRBJ1-1; D unresolved. The germline CDR1 and CDR2 sequences are GTSNPN and SVGIG (reference sequence). V shed 1 base and J shed 9 bases, with 21 bases lying between them. The CDR3 length is 15 residues. This CDR3 reads CAWSEDGRPNAKAFF. The CDR3 DNA reads as TGTGCCTGGAGTGAAGACGGCAGGCCAAACGCGAAAGCTTTCTTT. Variable domain in full (rest from reference TRBV30 and TRBJ1-1): SQTIHQWPATLVQPVGSPLSLECTVEGTSNPNLYWYRQAAGRGLQLLFYSVGIGQISSEVPQNLSASRPQDRQFILSSKKLLLSDSGFYLCAWSEDGRPNAKAFFGQGTRLTVV.

The V gene is TRBV30, the J gene TRBJ1-6; 10 bases are a match to TRBD1. Trimming cost V 1 base and J 14 bases; bases outside gene matches: 8. This CDR3 contains 14 residues. Germline lookup yields CDR1 GTSNPN and CDR2 SVGIG (reference sequence). The CDR3 bases are TGTGCCTGGAGTGAGGACAGGGGGGTTGGGACCCTCCACTTT. It is translated as CAWSEDRGVGTLHF.

The chain recombines TRBV7-2 with TRBJ2-5; TRBD2 aligns across 9 bases. With V trimmed by 2 bases and J by 9 bases, 10 bases remained unmatched. Per the germline V gene, CDR1 is SGHTA and CDR2 is FQGNSA. The CDR3 has 15 amino acids. CDR3 DNA: TGTGCCAGCAGCTTAAACGCGGGGGGGCTCTCCCCCCAGTACTTC. Amino acids: CASSLNAGGLSPQYF.

The chain links TRBV19 to TRBJ1-1, with D unclear. The CDR3 has 15 residues. Trimming shortened V by 5 bases and J by 4 bases, and 17 bases separated the two germline ends. Germline assignment: CDR1 LNHDA and CDR2 SQIVND (reference sequence). CDR3 loop: CASSVLPAAGTEAFF. CDR3 sequence (DNA): TGTGCCAGTAGTGTTCTTCCGGCGGCCGGCACTGAAGCTTTCTTT.

This chain joins TRBV5-1 and TRBJ1-1; D is perhaps TRBD1 (6 bases). CDR1 and CDR2 from the germline V gene are SGHRS and YFSETQ. There are 14 residues in the CDR3. The V and J ends lost 1 base and 1 base respectively, with 8 bases between them. The CDR3 loop is CASSLNRENTEAFF. The CDR3 bases are TGCGCCAGCAGCTTGAACAGGGAGAACACTGAAGCTTTCTTT.

This chain joins TRBV11-1 and TRBJ2-7; D perhaps matches TRBD2 (5 bases). CDR3 length equals 13 residues. The germline V and J ends were trimmed by 4 bases and 1 base, with 8 bases remaining between them. Germline-derived CDR1 and CDR2 are SGHAT and FQDESV (reference sequence). The CDR3 is CASSWTGSYEQYF. The CDR3 bases are TGTGCCAGCAGCTGGACGGGGTCCTACGAGCAGTACTTC.

This clone has just a few counts. The chain couples TRBV5-6 to TRBJ1-2; maybe TRBD1 (5 bases). The CDR3 runs to 14 residues. Germline loops: CDR1 SGHDT, CDR2 YYEEEE. Trimming removed 4 bases at V and 3 bases at J, with 13 bases between. The CDR3 DNA reads as TGTGCCAGCAGCCAGGGCAGACAGTACTATGGCTACACCTTC. Amino acids: CASSQGRQYYGYTF. The whole variable domain, remainder taken from reference TRBV5-6 and TRBJ1-2, is DAGVTQSPTHLIKTRGQQVTLRCSPKSGHDTVSWYQQALGQGPQFIFQYYEEEERQRGNFPDRFSGHQFPNYSSELNVNALLLGDSALYLCASSQGRQYYGYTFGSGTRLTVV.

The CDR3 bases are TGTGCCAGCAGTGCACGTTCGTTGCGGGAAAAACTGTTTTTT. Translating gives CASSARSLREKLFF. The V gene is TRBV2, the J gene TRBJ1-4; D uncertain. CDR1 SNHLY and CDR2 FYNNEI come from the germline V gene. The V end lost 4 bases, the J end lost 8 bases, and 14 bases lay between the germline ends. The CDR3 is 14 amino acids.

The V gene is TRBV6-6, the J gene TRBJ1-1; D ambiguous. The V and J ends lost 11 bases and 5 bases respectively, with 18 bases between them. Germline lookup yields CDR1 MNHNY and CDR2 SVGAGI (reference sequence). This CDR3 contains 13 residues. The DNA of the CDR3 is TGTGCCGCCTCCGCGGGGATGGGGACTGAAGCTTTCTTT. Protein: CAASAGMGTEAFF.

This clone has only one observation. V and J are TRBV29-1 and TRBJ2-7; TRBD2 agrees at 7 bases. This CDR3 is built from 12 residues. J gave up 6 bases and V 3 bases, and 5 bases lay outside the gene matches. The germline gives CDR1 SQVTM, CDR2 ANQGSEA. The DNA of the CDR3 is TGCAGCGTTGAGACTAGCCCAAGCGAGCAGTACTTC. Its protein is CSVETSPSEQYF.

This clone was counted between two and nine times. At the DNA level, this CDR3 is encoded by other sequences in the same sample as well. The V gene is TRBV5-4, the J gene TRBJ2-7, with 7 bases aligning to TRBD1. CDR1 is SGHNT, CDR2 YYREEE, per germline (reference sequence). This CDR3 is 12 amino acids long. After removal of 0 bases from V and 6 bases from J, the junction contained 0 bases not matched to a gene. The CDR3 loop is CASSLDRGEQYF. In nucleotides, the CDR3 is TGTGCCAGCAGCTTGGACAGGGGCGAGCAGTACTTC.

The gene calls are TRBV7-9 and TRBJ1-1; D possibly corresponds to TRBD1 (5 bases). V lost 7 bases and J 5 bases, leaving 17 bases between the germline ends. The CDR3 runs to 14 residues. Germline CDR1 and CDR2: SEHNR and FQNEAQ (reference sequence). The CDR3, as DNA: TGTGCCAGCACCTTCCCGGGGGGTTGGACTGAAGCTTTCTTT. Its translation is CASTFPGGWTEAFF.

This rearrangement joins TRBV14 to TRBJ2-3, with D possibly matching TRBD1 (6 bases). Germline V gene data show CDR1 as SGHDN and CDR2 as FVKESK. The CDR3 has 14 amino acids. V lost 4 bases and J lost 0, with 8 bases in between. The CDR3 sequence: CASSPGQSTDTQYF. CDR3 DNA: TGTGCCAGCAGCCCCGGACAGAGCACAGATACGCAGTATTTT.

DNA for the CDR3: TGCAGCGTTGATTCCTTAGCAGTAGTAAAGACCCAGTACTTC. This codes for CSVDSLAVVKTQYF. The chain couples TRBV29-1 to TRBJ2-5; D not certain. V was trimmed by 3 bases and J by 6 bases, leaving 17 bases between them. The germline V gene has CDR1 SQVTM and CDR2 ANQGSEA. The CDR3 sequence is 14 residues long.

In this sample, this clone turned up once. V gene TRBV19 combines with J gene TRBJ1-5; D is undetermined. This CDR3 has 13 amino acids. The germline V gene encodes CDR1 LNHDA and CDR2 SQIVND (reference sequence). The ends were cut back, 6 bases at V and 9 bases at J, with 15 bases in the middle. CDR3 sequence reads: CASRPDTSRPQHF. The CDR3 coding sequence is TGTGCCAGTAGACCAGACACCTCCCGGCCCCAGCATTTT. Based on the CDR3 plus reference TRBV19 and TRBJ1-5, the full variable domain is DGGITQSPKYLFRKEGQNVTLSCEQNLNHDAMYWYRQDPGQGLRLIYYSQIVNDFQKGDIAEGYSVSREKKESFPLTVTSAQKNPTAFYLCASRPDTSRPQHFGDGTRLSIL.

This clone was seen more than once but under ten times. This chain links TRBV18 with TRBJ2-5; TRBD2 matches 10 bases. The CDR3 sequence is 15 residues long. J was trimmed by 2 bases and V by 3 bases; bases with no gene match: 3. From germline, CDR1 is KGHSH and CDR2 LQKENI. The CDR3 here is CASSPGLAEQETQYF. CDR3 coding DNA: TGTGCCAGCTCACCCGGACTAGCGGAGCAAGAGACCCAGTACTTC.

V gene TRBV4-1 combines with J gene TRBJ1-2; D ambiguous. Germline CDR1 is MGHRA and CDR2 is YSYEKL. V lost 3 bases and J lost 4, with 6 bases in between. The CDR3 runs to 12 residues. DNA for the CDR3: TGCGCCAGCAGCCACCTAATCTATGGCTACACCTTC. As protein: CASSHLIYGYTF.

The chain carries TRBV6-5 and TRBJ1-2; tentative D call: TRBD1 (5 bases). Germline values: CDR1 MNHEY, CDR2 SVGAGI. V was shortened by 6 bases and J by 7 bases, with 15 bases between the two germline ends. CDR3 length: 13 amino acids. The CDR3 loop is CASRGPVRGGYTF. The CDR3 DNA sequence: TGTGCCAGCAGGGGGCCGGTTAGGGGTGGCTACACCTTC.

This chain links TRBV7-3 with TRBJ1-2; D is perhaps TRBD1 (5 bases). Trimming removed 1 base from V and 2 bases from J, with 14 bases in between. Germline CDR1 reads SGHTA; CDR2 reads FQGTGA. This CDR3 comprises 16 residues. The CDR3 DNA reads as TGTGCCAGCAGCTTAAGCGGGGCCGGGGTCAACTATGGCTACACCTTC. Amino acid sequence: CASSLSGAGVNYGYTF.

The chain recombines TRBV4-2 with TRBJ2-3; perhaps TRBD1 as D (6 bases). CDR1 is LGHNA, CDR2 YNFKEQ, per germline. Trimming stripped 0 bases from V and 5 bases from J, with 15 bases between. CDR3 size: 16 residues. The chain's CDR3 is CASSQEGSGAVDTQYF. CDR3 nucleotide sequence: TGTGCCAGCAGCCAAGAGGGGTCAGGGGCGGTAGATACGCAGTATTTT.

The chain links TRBV5-1 to TRBJ2-1; 8 nucleotides line up with TRBD2. CDR1 is SGHRS and CDR2 is YFSETQ in the germline V gene. Germline trimming cut 2 bases from V and 8 bases from J; bases unmatched to any gene: 3. The CDR3 extends over 13 amino acids. The CDR3 loop reads CASSFGGGYEQFF. In nucleotides, the CDR3 is TGCGCCAGCAGCTTCGGGGGGGGTTATGAGCAGTTCTTC.

The genes are TRBV30 and TRBJ2-4; 8 bases map to TRBD1. V lost 1 base and J lost 0; bases outside the gene matches: 2. Germline CDR1 reads GTSNPN; CDR2 reads SVGIG (reference sequence). The CDR3 is 15 residues long. The CDR3 protein is CAWSEDRAAKNIQYF. In nucleotides, the CDR3 is TGTGCCTGGAGTGAGGACAGGGCAGCCAAAAACATTCAGTACTTC.

This chain joins TRBV4-2 and TRBJ2-7, with 7 bases fitting TRBD2. V was pared by 1 base and J by 3 bases, with 6 bases of the junction left unmatched. The CDR3 is 15 amino acids. From germline, CDR1 is LGHNA and CDR2 YNFKEQ. In nucleotides, the CDR3 is TGTGCCAGCAGCCAAGGTGGGGGGGTGGGCTACGAGCAGTACTTC. This sequence encodes CASSQGGGVGYEQYF.

The rearrangement uses TRBV30 and TRBJ2-1; 7 nucleotides align to TRBD2. Germline lookup yields CDR1 GTSNPN and CDR2 SVGIG (reference sequence). With 4 bases clipped from V and 0 bases from J, the junction kept 18 bases outside the gene matches. The CDR3 sequence is 19 residues long. The CDR3 protein is CAWNGPSGPYTNSYNEQFF. CDR3 in DNA: TGTGCCTGGAATGGGCCTAGCGGTCCTTACACTAACTCCTACAATGAGCAGTTCTTC.